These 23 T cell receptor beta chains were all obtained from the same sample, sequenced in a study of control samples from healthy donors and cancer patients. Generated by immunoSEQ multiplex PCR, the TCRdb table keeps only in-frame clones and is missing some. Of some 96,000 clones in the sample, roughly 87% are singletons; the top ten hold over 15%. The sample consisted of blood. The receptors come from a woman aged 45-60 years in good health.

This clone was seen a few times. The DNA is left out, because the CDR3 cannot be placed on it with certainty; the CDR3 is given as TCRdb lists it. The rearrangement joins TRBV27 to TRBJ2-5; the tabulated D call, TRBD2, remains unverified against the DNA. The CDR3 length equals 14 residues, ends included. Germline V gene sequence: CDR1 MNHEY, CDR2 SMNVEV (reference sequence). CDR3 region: CASSSSAGAQTQYF.

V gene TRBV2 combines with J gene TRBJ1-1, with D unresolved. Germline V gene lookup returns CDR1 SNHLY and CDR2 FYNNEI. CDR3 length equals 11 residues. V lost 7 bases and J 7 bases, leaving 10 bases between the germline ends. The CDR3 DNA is TGTGCCAGCACAATAAGAATTGAAGCTTTCTTT. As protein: CASTIRIEAFF. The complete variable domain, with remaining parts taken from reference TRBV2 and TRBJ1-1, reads EPEVTQTPSHQVTQMGQEVILRCVPISNHLYFYWYRQILGQKVEFLVSFYNNEISEKSEIFDDQFSVERPDGSNFTLKIRSTKLEDSAMYFCASTIRIEAFFGQGTRLTVV.

The CDR3 protein is CAWSADSKNIQYF. The CDR3, as DNA: TGTGCCTGGAGTGCGGACAGCAAAAACATTCAGTACTTC. This chain links TRBV30 with TRBJ2-4; the D gene is possibly TRBD1 (6 bases). This CDR3 is built from 13 residues. The germline V gene encodes CDR1 GTSNPN and CDR2 SVGIG (reference sequence). The V end lost 1 base, the J end lost 3 bases, and 7 bases lay between the germline ends.

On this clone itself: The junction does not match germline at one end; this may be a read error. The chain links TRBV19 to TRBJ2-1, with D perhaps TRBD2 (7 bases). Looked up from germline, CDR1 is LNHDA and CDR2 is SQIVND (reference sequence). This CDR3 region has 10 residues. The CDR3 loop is CATRRGRMVF. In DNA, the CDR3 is TGTGCCACGCGGCGGGGGCGGATGGTCTTC.

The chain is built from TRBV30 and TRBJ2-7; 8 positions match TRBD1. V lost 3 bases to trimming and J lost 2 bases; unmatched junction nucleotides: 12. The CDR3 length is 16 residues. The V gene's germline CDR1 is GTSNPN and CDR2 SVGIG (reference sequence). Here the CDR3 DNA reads TGTGCCTGGAGCATAGATGGACAGGGCTTTCCCTACGAGCAGTACTTC. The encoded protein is CAWSIDGQGFPYEQYF.

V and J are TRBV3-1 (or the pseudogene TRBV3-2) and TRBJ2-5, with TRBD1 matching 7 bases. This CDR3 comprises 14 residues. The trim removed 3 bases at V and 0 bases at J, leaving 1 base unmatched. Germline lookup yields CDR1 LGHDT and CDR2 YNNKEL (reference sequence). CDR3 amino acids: CASSQTGYQETQYF. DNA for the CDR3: TGTGCCAGCAGCCAGACAGGGTACCAAGAGACCCAGTACTTC.

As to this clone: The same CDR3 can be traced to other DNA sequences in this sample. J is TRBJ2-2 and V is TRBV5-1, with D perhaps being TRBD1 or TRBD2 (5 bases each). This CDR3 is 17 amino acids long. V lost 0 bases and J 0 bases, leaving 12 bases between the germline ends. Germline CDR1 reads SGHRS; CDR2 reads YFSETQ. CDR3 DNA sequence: TGCGCCAGCAGCTTGGGACATCGGGACCCGAACACCGGGGAGCTGTTTTTT. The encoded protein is CASSLGHRDPNTGELFF.

The CDR3 sequence: CASSYPPYEQYV. The CDR3 coding sequence is TGTGCCAGCAGTTATCCCCCCTACGAGCAGTACGTC. V usage is TRBV6-2 or TRBV6-3 and J usage is TRBJ2-7; D not resolved. The CDR3 is made up of 12 amino acids. Germline assignment: CDR1 MNHEY and CDR2 SVGEGT. Deletions cut 3 bases from V and 2 bases from J, with 5 bases between.

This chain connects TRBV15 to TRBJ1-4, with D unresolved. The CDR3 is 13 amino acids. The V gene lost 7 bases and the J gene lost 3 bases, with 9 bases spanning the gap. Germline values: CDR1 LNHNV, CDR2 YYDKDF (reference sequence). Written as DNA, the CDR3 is TGTGCCACCACAAACGGATCTAATGAAAAACTGTTTTTT. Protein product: CATTNGSNEKLFF.

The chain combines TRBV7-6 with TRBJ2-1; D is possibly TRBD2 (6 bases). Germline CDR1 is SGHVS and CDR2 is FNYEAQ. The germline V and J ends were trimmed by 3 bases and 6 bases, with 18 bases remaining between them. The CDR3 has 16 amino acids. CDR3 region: CASSFIGTAGPNEQFF. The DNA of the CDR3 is TGTGCCAGCAGCTTCATCGGGACCGCGGGGCCCAATGAGCAGTTCTTC.

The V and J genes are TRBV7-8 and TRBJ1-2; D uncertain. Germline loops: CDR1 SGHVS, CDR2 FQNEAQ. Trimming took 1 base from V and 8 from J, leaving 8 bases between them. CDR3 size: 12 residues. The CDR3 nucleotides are TGTGCCAGCAGCTTAGTTAGGACGGGCTACACCTTC. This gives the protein CASSLVRTGYTF. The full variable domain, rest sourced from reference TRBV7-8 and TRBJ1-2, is GAGVSQSPRYKVAKRGQDVALRCDPISGHVSLFWYQQALGQGPEFLTYFQNEAQLDKSGLPSDRFFAERPEGSVSTLKIQRTQQEDSAVYLCASSLVRTGYTFGSGTRLTVV.

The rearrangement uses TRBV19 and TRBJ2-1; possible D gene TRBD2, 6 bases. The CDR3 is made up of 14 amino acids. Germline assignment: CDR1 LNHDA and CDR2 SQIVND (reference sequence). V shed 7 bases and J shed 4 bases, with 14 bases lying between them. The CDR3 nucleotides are TGTGCCAGTAAGGCGGGGTATACGTACAATGAGCAGTTCTTC. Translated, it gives CASKAGYTYNEQFF.

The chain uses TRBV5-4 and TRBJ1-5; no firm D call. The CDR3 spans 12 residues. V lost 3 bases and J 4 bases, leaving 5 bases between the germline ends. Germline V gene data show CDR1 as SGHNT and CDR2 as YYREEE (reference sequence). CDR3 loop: CASSSENQPQHF. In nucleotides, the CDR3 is TGTGCCAGCAGCTCAGAAAATCAGCCCCAGCATTTT.

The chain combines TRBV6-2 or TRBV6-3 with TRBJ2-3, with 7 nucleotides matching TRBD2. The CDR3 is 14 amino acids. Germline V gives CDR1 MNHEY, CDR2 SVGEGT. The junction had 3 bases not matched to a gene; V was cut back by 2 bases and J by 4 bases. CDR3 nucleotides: TGTGCCAGCAGTTACGGGAGGGTGGCAGATACGCAGTATTTT. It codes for CASSYGRVADTQYF.

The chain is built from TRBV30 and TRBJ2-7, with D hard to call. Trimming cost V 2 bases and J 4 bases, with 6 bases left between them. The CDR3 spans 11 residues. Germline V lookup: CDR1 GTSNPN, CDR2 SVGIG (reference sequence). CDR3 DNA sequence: TGTGCCTGGAGTTTCGCATACGAGCAGTACTTC. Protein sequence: CAWSFAYEQYF.

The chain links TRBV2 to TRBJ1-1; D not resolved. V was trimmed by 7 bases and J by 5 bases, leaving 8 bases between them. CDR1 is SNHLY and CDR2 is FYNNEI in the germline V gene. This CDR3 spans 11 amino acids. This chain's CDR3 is CASMVGTEAFF. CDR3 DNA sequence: TGTGCCAGCATGGTAGGAACTGAAGCTTTCTTT.

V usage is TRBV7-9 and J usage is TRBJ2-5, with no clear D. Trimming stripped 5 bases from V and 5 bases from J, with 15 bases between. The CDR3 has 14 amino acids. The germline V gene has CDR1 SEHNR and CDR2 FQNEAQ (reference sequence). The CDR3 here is CASSHYEKDETQYF. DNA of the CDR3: TGTGCCAGCAGCCACTATGAGAAGGATGAGACCCAGTACTTC.

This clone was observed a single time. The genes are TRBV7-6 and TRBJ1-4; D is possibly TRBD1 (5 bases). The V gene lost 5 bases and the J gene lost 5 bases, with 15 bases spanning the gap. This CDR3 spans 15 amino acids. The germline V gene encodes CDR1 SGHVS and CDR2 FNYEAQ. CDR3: CASSGQLGGNEKLFF. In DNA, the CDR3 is TGTGCCAGCAGCGGGCAGTTGGGGGGAAATGAAAAACTGTTTTTT.

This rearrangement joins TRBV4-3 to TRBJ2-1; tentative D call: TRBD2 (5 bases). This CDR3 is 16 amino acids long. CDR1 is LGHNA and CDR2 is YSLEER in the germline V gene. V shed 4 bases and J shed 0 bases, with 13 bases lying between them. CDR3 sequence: CASSLERGSSYNEQFF. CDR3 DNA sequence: TGCGCCAGCAGCCTCGAACGTGGGAGCTCCTACAATGAGCAGTTCTTC.

CDR3 region: CATSRPGQGVNEQFF. CDR3 in DNA: TGTGCCACCAGCAGACCCGGACAGGGGGTAAATGAGCAGTTCTTC. This chain joins TRBV15 and TRBJ2-1; TRBD1 aligns across 10 bases. This CDR3 is built from 15 residues. V shed 2 bases and J 7 bases; nucleotides not matched to a gene: 5. Germline values: CDR1 LNHNV, CDR2 YYDKDF (reference sequence). Together with reference TRBV15 and TRBJ2-1, the CDR3 gives the full variable domain: DAMVIQNPRYQVTQFGKPVTLSCSQTLNHNVMYWYQQKSSQAPKLLFHYYDKDFNNEADTPDNFQSRRPNTSFCFLDIRSPGLGDTAMYLCATSRPGQGVNEQFFGPGTRLTVL.

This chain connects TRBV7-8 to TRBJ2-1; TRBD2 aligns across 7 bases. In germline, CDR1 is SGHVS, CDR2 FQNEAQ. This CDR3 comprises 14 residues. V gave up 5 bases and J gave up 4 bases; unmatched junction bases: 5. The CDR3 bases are TGTGCCAGCAGCGGAGGGACTACTTACAATGAGCAGTTCTTC. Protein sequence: CASSGGTTYNEQFF.

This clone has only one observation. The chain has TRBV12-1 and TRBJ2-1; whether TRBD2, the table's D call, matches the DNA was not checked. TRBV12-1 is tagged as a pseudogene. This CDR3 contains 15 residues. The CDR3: CASSFARTVYNEQFF. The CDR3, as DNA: TGTGCCAGCAGCTTTGCCCGCACTGTTTACAATGAGCAGTTCTTC.

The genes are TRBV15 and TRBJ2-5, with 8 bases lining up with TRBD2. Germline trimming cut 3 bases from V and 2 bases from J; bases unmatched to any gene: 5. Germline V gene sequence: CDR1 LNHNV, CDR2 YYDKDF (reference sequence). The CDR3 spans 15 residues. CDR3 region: CATSRETSVQETQYF. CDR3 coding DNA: TGTGCCACCAGCAGGGAGACTAGCGTACAAGAGACCCAGTACTTC.